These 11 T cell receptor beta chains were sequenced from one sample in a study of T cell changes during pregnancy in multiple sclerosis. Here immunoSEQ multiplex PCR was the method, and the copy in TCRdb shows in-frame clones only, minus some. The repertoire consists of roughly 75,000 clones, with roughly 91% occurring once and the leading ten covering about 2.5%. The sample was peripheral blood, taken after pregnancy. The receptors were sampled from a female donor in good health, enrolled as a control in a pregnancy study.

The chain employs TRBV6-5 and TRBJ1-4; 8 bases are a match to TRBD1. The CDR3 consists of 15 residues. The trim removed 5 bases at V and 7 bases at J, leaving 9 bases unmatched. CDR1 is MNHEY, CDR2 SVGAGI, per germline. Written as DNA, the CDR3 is TGTGCCAGCAGTCCCCGGACAGGGACGGGTGAAAAACTGTTTTTT. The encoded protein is CASSPRTGTGEKLFF.

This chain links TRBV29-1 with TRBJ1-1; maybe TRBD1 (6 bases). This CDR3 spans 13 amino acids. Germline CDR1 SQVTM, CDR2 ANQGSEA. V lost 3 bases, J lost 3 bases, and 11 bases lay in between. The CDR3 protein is CSVESAGDTEAFF. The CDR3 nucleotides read TGCAGCGTTGAGTCAGCAGGGGACACTGAAGCTTTCTTT. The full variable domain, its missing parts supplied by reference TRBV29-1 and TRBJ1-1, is SAVISQKPSRDICQRGTSLTIQCQVDSQVTMMFWYRQQPGQSLTLIATANQGSEATYESGFVIDKFPISRPNLTFSTLTVSNMSPEDSSIYLCSVESAGDTEAFFGQGTRLTVV.

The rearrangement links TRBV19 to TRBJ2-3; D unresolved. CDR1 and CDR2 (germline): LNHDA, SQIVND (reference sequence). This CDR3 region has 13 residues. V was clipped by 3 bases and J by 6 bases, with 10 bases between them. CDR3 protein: CASSILSRDTQYF. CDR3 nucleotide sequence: TGTGCCAGTAGTATCTTAAGTCGGGATACGCAGTATTTT. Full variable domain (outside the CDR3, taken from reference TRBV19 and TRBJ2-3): DGGITQSPKYLFRKEGQNVTLSCEQNLNHDAMYWYRQDPGQGLRLIYYSQIVNDFQKGDIAEGYSVSREKKESFPLTVTSAQKNPTAFYLCASSILSRDTQYFGPGTRLTVL.

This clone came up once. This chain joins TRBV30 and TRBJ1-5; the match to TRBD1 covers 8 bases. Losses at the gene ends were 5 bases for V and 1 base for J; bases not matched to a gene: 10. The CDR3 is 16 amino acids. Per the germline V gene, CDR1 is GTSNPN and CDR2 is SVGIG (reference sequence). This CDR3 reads CAWARSGGGSNQPQHF. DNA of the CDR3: TGTGCCTGGGCCCGGTCAGGGGGCGGCAGCAATCAGCCCCAGCATTTT.

This CDR3 is CASSVVATNEKLFF. In DNA, the CDR3 is TGTGCCAGCAGTGTCGTTGCAACTAATGAAAAACTGTTTTTT. This sequence joins TRBV2 and TRBJ1-4; D gene unclear. Per the germline V gene, CDR1 is SNHLY and CDR2 is FYNNEI. The CDR3 is 14 amino acids. Trimming took off 4 bases at V and 0 bases at J, with 6 bases between the two ends.

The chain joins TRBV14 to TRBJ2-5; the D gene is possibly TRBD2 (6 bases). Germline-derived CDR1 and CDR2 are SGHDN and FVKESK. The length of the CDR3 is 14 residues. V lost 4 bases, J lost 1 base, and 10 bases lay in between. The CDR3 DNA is TGTGCCAGCAGCCCAGGTAGCGGCCAAGAGACCCAGTACTTC. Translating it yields CASSPGSGQETQYF.

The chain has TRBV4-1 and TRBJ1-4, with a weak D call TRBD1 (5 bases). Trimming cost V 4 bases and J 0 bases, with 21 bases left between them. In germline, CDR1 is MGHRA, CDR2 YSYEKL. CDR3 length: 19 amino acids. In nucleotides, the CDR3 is TGCGCCAGCAGCCCCCGGACACGGTCGACCGTGGCAACTAATGAAAAACTGTTTTTT. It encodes CASSPRTRSTVATNEKLFF.

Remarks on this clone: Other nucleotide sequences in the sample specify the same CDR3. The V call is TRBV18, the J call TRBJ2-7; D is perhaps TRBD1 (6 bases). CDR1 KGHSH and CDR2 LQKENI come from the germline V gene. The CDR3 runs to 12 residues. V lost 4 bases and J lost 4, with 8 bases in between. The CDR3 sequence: CASSLGQYEQYF. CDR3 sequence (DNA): TGTGCCAGCTCACTCGGACAGTACGAGCAGTACTTC.

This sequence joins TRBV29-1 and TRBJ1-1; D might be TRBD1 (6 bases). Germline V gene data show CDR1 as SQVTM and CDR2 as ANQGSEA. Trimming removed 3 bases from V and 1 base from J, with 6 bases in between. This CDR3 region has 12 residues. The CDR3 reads CSVDRGNTEAFF. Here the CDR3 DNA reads TGCAGCGTTGACAGGGGGAACACTGAAGCTTTCTTT.

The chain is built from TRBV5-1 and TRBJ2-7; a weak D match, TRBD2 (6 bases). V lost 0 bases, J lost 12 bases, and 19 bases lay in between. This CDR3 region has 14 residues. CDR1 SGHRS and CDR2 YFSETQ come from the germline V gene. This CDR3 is CASSLAEGDGSPYF. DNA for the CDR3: TGCGCCAGCAGCTTGGCAGAAGGGGACGGGAGCCCGTACTTC.

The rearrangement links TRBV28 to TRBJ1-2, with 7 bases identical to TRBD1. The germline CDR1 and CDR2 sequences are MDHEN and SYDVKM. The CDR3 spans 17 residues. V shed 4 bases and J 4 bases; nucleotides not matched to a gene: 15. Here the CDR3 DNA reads TGTGCCAGCAGTTCGCCCCCGGGACAGCCTAATCCCTATGGCTACACCTTC. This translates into CASSSPPGQPNPYGYTF.